The 27 T cell receptor beta chains reported below all come from one sample, sequenced in a study of CD8 T cells in ankylosing spondylitis. Using its own MiXCR run on the 5' RACE reads, TCRdb lists one record per CDR3 protein. The sample has about 340,000 distinct CDR3 sequences, approximately 14% seen once; the top ten hold 0.85% to 1.4%. The sequenced material came from blood, either unsorted or a sorted T cell fraction (not recorded which). These receptors were taken from a male donor with ankylosing spondylitis or in good health (not recorded which).

The rearrangement joins TRBV5-1 to TRBJ2-7; D might be TRBD2 (6 bases). Germline V gene data show CDR1 as SGHRS and CDR2 as YFSETQ. The CDR3 consists of 11 residues. V was pared by 5 bases and J by 5 bases, with 8 bases between. CDR3 amino acids: CASREGNEQYF. The CDR3 nucleotides read TGCGCCAGCAGGGAGGGAAACGAGCAGTACTTC. The full variable domain, its missing parts supplied by reference TRBV5-1 and TRBJ2-7, is KAGVTQTPRYLIKTRGQQVTLSCSPISGHRSVSWYQQTPGQGLQFLFEYFSETQRNKGNFPGRFSGRQFSNSRSEMNVSTLELGDSALYLCASREGNEQYFGPGTRLTVT.

This clonotype was detected only a few times. The chain combines TRBV3-1 with TRBJ2-7; TRBD2 matches 11 bases. The CDR3 runs 14 residues. CDR1 is LGHDT and CDR2 is YNNKEL in the germline V gene (reference sequence). The ends lost 3 bases at V and 6 bases at J; junction bases unmatched: 4. This CDR3 is CASSQTGLAAEQYF. As DNA, the CDR3 is TGTGCCAGCAGCCAGACGGGACTAGCGGCCGAGCAGTACTTC.

This clonotype occurred a few times. The chain employs TRBV5-1 and TRBJ1-6; D is unresolved. The V and J ends lost 0 bases and 10 bases respectively, with 14 bases between them. From germline, CDR1 is SGHRS and CDR2 YFSETQ. CDR3 length: 15 residues. The CDR3 sequence: CASSLDTAAGSPLHF. In DNA, the CDR3 is TGCGCCAGCAGCTTGGACACCGCGGCGGGATCACCCCTCCACTTT.

This chain uses TRBV6-1 with TRBJ2-7; TRBD1 aligns across 9 bases. CDR3 size: 13 residues. The J segment lost 2 bases and the V segment lost 5 bases, leaving 1 base of the junction unmatched. Germline CDR1 reads MNHNS; CDR2 reads SASEGT. The chain's CDR3 is CASSRTGAYEQYF. The CDR3 DNA sequence: TGTGCCAGCAGTCGGACAGGGGCCTACGAGCAGTACTTC.

This clonotype was detected only a few times. The chain combines TRBV20-1 with TRBJ1-4; 8 nucleotides line up with TRBD1. Germline V gene lookup returns CDR1 DFQATT and CDR2 SNEGSKA (reference sequence). This CDR3 comprises 14 residues. After removal of 3 bases from V and 4 bases from J, the junction contained 4 bases not matched to a gene. The CDR3 DNA reads TGCAGTGCTAGGGACAGGGCCTTTAATGAAAAACTGTTTTTT. It yields the protein CSARDRAFNEKLFF.

At least ten counts were recorded for this clonotype. The chain recombines TRBV2 with TRBJ1-6; D unresolved. The germline V gene encodes CDR1 SNHLY and CDR2 FYNNEI. Trimming removed 4 bases at V and 7 bases at J, with 8 bases between. The length of the CDR3 is 13 residues. The CDR3 sequence is CASSGEWNSPLHF. The DNA of the CDR3 is TGTGCCAGCAGTGGGGAGTGGAATTCACCCCTCCACTTT.

The rearrangement links TRBV4-1 to TRBJ1-5; tentative D call: TRBD1 (6 bases). Germline V CDR1 and CDR2: MGHRA, YSYEKL. V was clipped by 1 base and J by 4 bases, with 8 bases between them. This CDR3 region has 14 residues. CDR3 residues: CASSQAGVNQPQHF. The CDR3 bases are TGCGCCAGCAGCCAAGCAGGGGTGAATCAGCCCCAGCATTTT.

This sequence joins TRBV5-1 and TRBJ2-1; 7 nucleotides match TRBD1. The germline gives CDR1 SGHRS, CDR2 YFSETQ. The CDR3 is 15 amino acids. Trimming took 0 bases from V and 7 from J; bases not matched to a gene: 7. The CDR3 coding sequence is TGCGCCAGCAGCTTGGAGACAGGGTTGTGGAATGAGCAGTTCTTC. Translation: CASSLETGLWNEQFF. The variable domain in full, with the rest retrieved from reference TRBV5-1 and TRBJ2-1, is KAGVTQTPRYLIKTRGQQVTLSCSPISGHRSVSWYQQTPGQGLQFLFEYFSETQRNKGNFPGRFSGRQFSNSRSEMNVSTLELGDSALYLCASSLETGLWNEQFFGPGTRLTVL.

The chain employs TRBV12-3 or TRBV12-4 and TRBJ2-2; D perhaps matches TRBD2 (5 bases). The CDR3 is 16 amino acids. Trimming removed 2 bases at V and 6 bases at J, with 16 bases between. Here the CDR3 DNA reads TGTGCCAGCAGTTTAAATGCGGGTTGGTCACCCGGGGAGCTGTTTTTT. It encodes CASSLNAGWSPGELFF.

J is TRBJ1-5 and V is TRBV6-4; D remains ambiguous. The germline V gene encodes CDR1 MRHNA and CDR2 SNTAGT. The CDR3 runs to 9 residues. CDR3 nucleotides: TGTGTCTTTAATCAGCCCCAGCATTTT. Translating it yields CVFNQPQHF.

The chain is built from TRBV20-1 and TRBJ1-2; possibly TRBD1 for D (6 bases). V was shortened by 5 bases and J by 2 bases, with 15 bases between the two germline ends. Looked up from germline, CDR1 is DFQATT and CDR2 is SNEGSKA (reference sequence). This CDR3 region has 14 residues. CDR3 DNA sequence: TGCAGTGCTGGAGGGTTCCAGGGGAACTATGGCTACACCTTC. Encoded protein: CSAGGFQGNYGYTF.

The chain recombines TRBV18 with TRBJ2-5; 7 bases agree with TRBD1. The CDR3 consists of 14 residues. Germline V gene sequence: CDR1 KGHSH, CDR2 LQKENI. V lost 3 bases and J lost 5; bases outside the gene matches: 6. The CDR3 bases are TGTGCCAGCTCACCTGGGACAGCTAGGGAGACCCAGTACTTC. The encoded protein is CASSPGTARETQYF. Complete variable domain (other parts from reference TRBV18 and TRBJ2-5): NAGVMQNPRHLVRRRGQEARLRCSPMKGHSHVYWYRQLPEEGLKFMVYLQKENIIDESGMPKERFSAEFPKEGPSILRIQQVVRGDSAAYFCASSPGTARETQYFGPGTRLLVL.

V is TRBV29-1 and J is TRBJ2-5; weak D call: TRBD2 (5 bases). The V end lost 6 bases, the J end lost 5 bases, and 19 bases lay between the germline ends. Germline CDR1 SQVTM, CDR2 ANQGSEA. The CDR3 has 14 residues. Here the CDR3 DNA reads TGCAGCGTCTCTCTCGGGCTCCCGGGGGAGACCCAGTACTTC. The encoded protein is CSVSLGLPGETQYF.

This clonotype occurred many times. The chain has TRBV7-2 and TRBJ1-2, with D unresolved. V lost 0 bases and J 4 bases, leaving 12 bases between the germline ends. The CDR3 is made up of 15 amino acids. Germline CDR1 is SGHTA and CDR2 is FQGNSA. For the CDR3, the DNA is TGTGCCAGCAGCTTAGCAATAGGATCTCGCTATGGCTACACCTTC. Protein sequence: CASSLAIGSRYGYTF.

There are a few counts of this clonotype. The chain carries TRBV11-2 and TRBJ2-3; 15 nucleotides agree with TRBD2. After removal of 5 bases from V and 1 base from J, the junction contained 7 bases not matched to a gene. The germline CDR1 and CDR2 sequences are SGHAT and FQNNGV. This CDR3 region has 18 residues. CDR3 residues: CASSRTSGGVSGTDTQYF. Written as DNA, the CDR3 is TGTGCCAGCAGCCGGACTAGCGGGGGGGTCTCTGGCACAGATACGCAGTATTTT.

This clonotype was seen at least ten times. The chain is built from TRBV12-3 or TRBV12-4 and TRBJ1-2, with D maybe TRBD1 (5 bases). Trimming cost V 5 bases and J 4 bases, with 11 bases left between them. This CDR3 region has 13 residues. This CDR3 is CASSIPTAYGYTF. The CDR3 DNA sequence: TGTGCCAGCAGTATCCCGACAGCCTATGGCTACACCTTC.

The chain couples TRBV4-1 to TRBJ1-6, with D perhaps TRBD1 (5 bases). The CDR3 has 16 amino acids. V was pared by 3 bases and J by 0 bases, with 9 bases between. Per the germline V gene, CDR1 is MGHRA and CDR2 is YSYEKL. CDR3 loop: CASSQGRSSYNSPLHF. The CDR3 nucleotides read TGCGCCAGCAGCCAGGGACGGAGCTCCTATAATTCACCCCTCCACTTT.

This clonotype has only a few counts. The chain is built from TRBV15 and TRBJ2-1, with TRBD2 matching 16 bases. The CDR3 has 17 residues. V trimming: 0 bases; J trimming: 7 bases; junction bases outside the gene matches: 3. CDR1 is LNHNV and CDR2 is YYDKDF in the germline V gene (reference sequence). The CDR3 DNA follows: TGTGCCACCAGCAGAGAGGGGACTAGCGGGGGGGTTAATGAGCAGTTCTTC. Translation: CATSREGTSGGVNEQFF.

The chain recombines TRBV5-5 with TRBJ2-7; no clear D gene. V lost 4 bases, J lost 9 bases, and 23 bases lay in between. CDR3 length equals 15 residues. CDR1 and CDR2 from the germline V gene are SGHKS and YYEKEE (reference sequence). CDR3 loop: CASSVDGPSNQPQYF. CDR3 DNA: TGTGCCAGCAGCGTAGACGGCCCCAGCAATCAACCGCAGTACTTC.

There are many counts of this clonotype. The chain uses TRBV5-1 and TRBJ1-1, with D possibly TRBD1 on 5 matching bases. CDR3 length: 13 amino acids. V was clipped by 3 bases and J by 5 bases, with 11 bases between them. Germline loops: CDR1 SGHRS, CDR2 YFSETQ. CDR3 DNA: TGCGCCAGCAGCTCCTTCGACAGAACTGAAGCTTTCTTT. This codes for CASSSFDRTEAFF. The full variable domain, completed using reference TRBV5-1 and TRBJ1-1, is KAGVTQTPRYLIKTRGQQVTLSCSPISGHRSVSWYQQTPGQGLQFLFEYFSETQRNKGNFPGRFSGRQFSNSRSEMNVSTLELGDSALYLCASSSFDRTEAFFGQGTRLTVV.

The J gene is TRBJ1-4, the V gene TRBV10-3, with D possibly matching TRBD1 (5 bases). Germline V gene data show CDR1 as ENHRY and CDR2 as SYGVKD. Deletions cut 0 bases from V and 8 bases from J, with 13 bases between. This CDR3 has 15 residues. The chain's CDR3 is CAISESTVQGEKLFF. DNA of the CDR3: TGTGCCATCAGTGAGTCGACAGTTCAAGGGGAAAAACTGTTTTTT.

This clonotype showed up many times. The CDR3 sequence is CASTWTSGGPYNEQFF. In DNA form, the CDR3 reads TGTGCCAGCACGTGGACTAGCGGGGGACCTTACAATGAGCAGTTCTTC. This rearrangement joins TRBV6-1 to TRBJ2-1; TRBD2 matches at 13 bases. The CDR3 consists of 16 residues. Germline values: CDR1 MNHNS, CDR2 SASEGT. Losses at the gene ends were 7 bases for V and 4 bases for J; bases not matched to a gene: 7.

This clonotype was counted only a few times. The rearrangement links TRBV30 to TRBJ2-1; TRBD2 matches 13 bases. The CDR3 runs to 15 residues. Looked up from germline, CDR1 is GTSNPN and CDR2 is SVGIG (reference sequence). The trim removed 3 bases at V and 4 bases at J, leaving 3 bases unmatched. CDR3 protein: CAWSSLAGGYNEQFF. The CDR3, as DNA: TGTGCCTGGAGCTCACTAGCGGGAGGGTACAATGAGCAGTTCTTC.

This clonotype turned up a few times. The genes are TRBV6-1 and TRBJ2-3, with a possible D match to TRBD1 (6 bases). Trimming cost V 6 bases and J 0 bases, with 13 bases left between them. Germline CDR1 MNHNS, CDR2 SASEGT. This CDR3 contains 15 residues. CDR3: CASRPDRESTDTQYF. The DNA of the CDR3 is TGTGCCAGCAGGCCGGACAGAGAGAGCACAGATACGCAGTATTTT.

The V and J genes are TRBV11-2 and TRBJ1-2; D is uncertain. The CDR3 covers 12 residues. V dropped 5 bases and J dropped 8 bases, with 12 bases sitting between them. CDR1 is SGHAT and CDR2 is FQNNGV in the germline V gene. This CDR3 is CASSRIREGYTF. CDR3 DNA sequence: TGTGCCAGCAGCCGAATCCGGGAGGGCTACACCTTC.

The rearrangement uses TRBV5-1 and TRBJ2-5, with D possibly being TRBD2 (6 bases). Germline loops: CDR1 SGHRS, CDR2 YFSETQ. The V and J ends lost 1 base and 4 bases respectively, with 8 bases between them. The CDR3 spans 13 residues. The CDR3 protein is CASSLTSTETQYF. The CDR3 DNA follows: TGCGCCAGCAGCTTGACTAGCACAGAGACCCAGTACTTC.

This clonotype was observed a handful of times. The CDR3 sequence: CASSVVGSGRDGYTF. The CDR3 DNA is TGTGCCAGCAGCGTAGTTGGGTCGGGAAGAGATGGCTACACCTTC. V gene TRBV9 combines with J gene TRBJ1-2; D not resolved. V was trimmed by 0 bases and J by 6 bases, leaving 15 bases between them. This CDR3 has 15 amino acids. Germline assignment: CDR1 SGDLS and CDR2 YYNGEE.